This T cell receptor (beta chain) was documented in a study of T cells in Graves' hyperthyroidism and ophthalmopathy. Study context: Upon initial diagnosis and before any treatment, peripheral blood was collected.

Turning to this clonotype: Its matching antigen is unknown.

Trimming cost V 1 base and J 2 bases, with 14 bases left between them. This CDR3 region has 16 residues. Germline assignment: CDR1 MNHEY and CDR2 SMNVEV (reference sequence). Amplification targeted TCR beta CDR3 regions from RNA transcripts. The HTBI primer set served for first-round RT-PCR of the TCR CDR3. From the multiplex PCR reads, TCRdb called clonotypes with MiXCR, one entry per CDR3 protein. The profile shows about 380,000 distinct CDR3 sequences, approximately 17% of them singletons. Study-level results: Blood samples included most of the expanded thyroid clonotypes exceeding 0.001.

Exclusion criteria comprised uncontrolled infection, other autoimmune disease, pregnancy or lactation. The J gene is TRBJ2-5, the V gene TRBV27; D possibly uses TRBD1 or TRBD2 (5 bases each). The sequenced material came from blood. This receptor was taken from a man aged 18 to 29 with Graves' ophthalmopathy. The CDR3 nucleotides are TGTGCCAGCAGTTTATTAGGGAGACAGCTACAAGAGACCCAGTACTTC. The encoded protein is CASSLLGRQLQETQYF.